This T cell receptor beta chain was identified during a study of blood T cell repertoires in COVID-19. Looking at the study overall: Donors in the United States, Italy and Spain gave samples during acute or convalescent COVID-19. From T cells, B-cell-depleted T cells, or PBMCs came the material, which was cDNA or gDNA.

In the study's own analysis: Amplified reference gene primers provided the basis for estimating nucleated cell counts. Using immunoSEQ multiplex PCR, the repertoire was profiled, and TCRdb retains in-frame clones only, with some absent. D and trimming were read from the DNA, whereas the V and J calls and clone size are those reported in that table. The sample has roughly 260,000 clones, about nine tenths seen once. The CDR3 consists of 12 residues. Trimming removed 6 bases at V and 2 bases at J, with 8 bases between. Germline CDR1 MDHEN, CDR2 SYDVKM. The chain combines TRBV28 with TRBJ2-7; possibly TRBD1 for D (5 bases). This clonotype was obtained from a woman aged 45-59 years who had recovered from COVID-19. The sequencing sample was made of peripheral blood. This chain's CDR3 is CASRDSPYEQYF. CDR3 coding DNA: TGTGCCAGCAGAGACAGTCCCTACGAGCAGTACTTC.